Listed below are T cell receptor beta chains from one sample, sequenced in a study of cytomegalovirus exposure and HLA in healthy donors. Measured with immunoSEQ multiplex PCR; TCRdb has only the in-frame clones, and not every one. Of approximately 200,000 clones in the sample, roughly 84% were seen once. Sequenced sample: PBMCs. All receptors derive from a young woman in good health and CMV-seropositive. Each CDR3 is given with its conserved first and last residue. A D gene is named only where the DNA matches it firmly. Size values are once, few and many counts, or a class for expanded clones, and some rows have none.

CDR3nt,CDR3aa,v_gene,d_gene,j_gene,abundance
TGCAGCGTTGCCACGACAGAGAACACCGGGGAGCTGTTTTTT,CSVATTENTGELFF,TRBV29-1,NA,TRBJ2-2,once
TGCGCCAGCAGCTCCGGACAGGGCGCAAACTATGGCTACACCTTC,CASSSGQGANYGYTF,TRBV5-1,TRBD1,TRBJ1-2,NA
TGTGCCAGCAGTGCCAGGATCATCAGTGAAGCTTTCTTT,CASSARIISEAFF,TRBV25-1,NA,TRBJ1-1,NA
TGTGCCAGCAGTCCCCTGGAGTACGAGACCCAGTACTTC,CASSPLEYETQYF,TRBV27,NA,TRBJ2-5,NA
TGTGCCAGCAGCTTACCACTCTACGAGCAGTACTTC,CASSLPLYEQYF,TRBV7-8,NA,TRBJ2-7,NA
TGTGCCACCAGCATCGAGGGAGCCTATGGCTACACCTTC,CATSIEGAYGYTF,TRBV15,NA,TRBJ1-2,few
TGTGCCAGCAGCAAAAGGGCCGGGGTTCCCTTTGGCTACACCTTC,CASSKRAGVPFGYTF,TRBV7-8,NA,TRBJ1-2,NA
TGTGCTTCGGGACAGGACACCTACGAGCAGTACTTC,CASGQDTYEQYF,TRBV7-8,TRBD1,TRBJ2-7,NA
TGTGCCAGCAGTTTTAGCAGGGCGGTGACAGATACGCAGTATTTT,CASSFSRAVTDTQYF,TRBV27,NA,TRBJ2-3,NA
TGTGCCAGCAGTCTAGACAGGGGCGATGAGCAGTTCTTC,CASSLDRGDEQFF,TRBV27,TRBD1,TRBJ2-1,NA
TGCAGTGCCCGGACTGATAATGAGCAGTTCTTC,CSARTDNEQFF,TRBV20-1,NA,TRBJ2-1,NA
TGTGCCAGCAACAAGGACAGCCAAGGGTATGGCTACACCTTC,CASNKDSQGYGYTF,TRBV28,NA,TRBJ1-2,NA
TGTGCCAGCAGTGAAAGCGGGAGGGCCTACGAGCAGTACTTC,CASSESGRAYEQYF,TRBV2,TRBD2,TRBJ2-7,NA
TGTGCCAGCAACAGGGACAGGGCAGACTATGGCTACACCTTC,CASNRDRADYGYTF,TRBV2,TRBD1,TRBJ1-2,NA
TGTGCCAGCAGTTACCGGCCAGGGACAGGGGGCACTGAAGCTTTCTTT,CASSYRPGTGGTEAFF,TRBV6-5,TRBD1,TRBJ1-1,NA
TGTGCCAGTAGTAGGGCTAGCGGGAGTCAGTACGAGCAGTACTTC,CASSRASGSQYEQYF,TRBV19,TRBD2,TRBJ2-7,NA
TGTGCCAGCAGTTCCCACACAGATACGCAGTATTTT,CASSSHTDTQYF,TRBV28,NA,TRBJ2-3,NA
TGTGCCAGCAGGCCAGCGGGAGCTGGGGCCAACGTCCTGACTTTC,CASRPAGAGANVLTF,TRBV27,TRBD2,TRBJ2-6,NA